Sequencing of this T cell receptor (beta chain) was carried out in a study of blood T cell repertoires in COVID-19. Turning to the study itself: Nucleic acid was either cDNA or gDNA, and it came from T cells, B-cell-depleted T cells, or PBMCs.

Study processing details: Estimation of nucleated cell counts relied on the amplification of reference gene primers. TCRdb keeps only in-frame clones here, not all; method: immunoSEQ multiplex PCR. That table is the source of V, J and clone size, and D and trimming were worked out from the DNA. The sample lists around 130,000 clones, 85% occurring once. J gave up 4 bases and V 1 base, and 4 bases lay outside the gene matches. Germline CDR1 is SGHAT and CDR2 is FQNNGV. The length of the CDR3 is 14 residues. This clone was seen more than once but under ten times. The receptor was derived from a man between 45 and 60 years old with acute or convalescent COVID-19. The genes are TRBV11-2 and TRBJ2-7; 7 nucleotides agree with TRBD1. Sequencing used peripheral blood. Here the CDR3 reads CASSLGQGDYEQYF. The CDR3 region has the DNA TGTGCCAGCAGCTTAGGTCAGGGGGATTACGAGCAGTACTTC.